Described below is a single T cell receptor beta chain sequence and its context. What it binds is unknown. The authors made the TRB cDNA libraries by 5' RACE using UMI labels. TCRdb re-called the 5' RACE reads and catalogs CDR3 proteins one per entry, DNA excluded. This sample carries approximately 90,000 distinct CDR3 sequences, with around 0.53% going to the ten biggest clones. This entry comes from a study of CXCR3-negative and CXCR3-positive naive CD8 T cells. Study observations and caveats: Greater hydrophobicity was found in TRB CDR3s of CXCR3-positive naive cells than of CXCR3-negative naive cells. TRB CDR3 properties indicated TCR strength, while surface CD5 was similar across naive subsets.

Source material: naive CXCR3+ CD8+ T cells from blood. Subset meaning: CD45RO-CCR7+CD27+CD95- naive CD8+ T cells expressing CXCR3 (TNR3+). The TCR comes from a human donor in good health. Some clones in this sample may be carry-over from other donors' samples.

CDR3 protein: CASSLEWGPAYEQYF. The V call is TRBV7-6, the J call TRBJ2-7; TCRdb proposes TRBD1, but this gene call is untestable without DNA. The CDR3 covers 15 residues. Per the germline V gene, CDR1 is SGHVS and CDR2 is FNYEAQ.